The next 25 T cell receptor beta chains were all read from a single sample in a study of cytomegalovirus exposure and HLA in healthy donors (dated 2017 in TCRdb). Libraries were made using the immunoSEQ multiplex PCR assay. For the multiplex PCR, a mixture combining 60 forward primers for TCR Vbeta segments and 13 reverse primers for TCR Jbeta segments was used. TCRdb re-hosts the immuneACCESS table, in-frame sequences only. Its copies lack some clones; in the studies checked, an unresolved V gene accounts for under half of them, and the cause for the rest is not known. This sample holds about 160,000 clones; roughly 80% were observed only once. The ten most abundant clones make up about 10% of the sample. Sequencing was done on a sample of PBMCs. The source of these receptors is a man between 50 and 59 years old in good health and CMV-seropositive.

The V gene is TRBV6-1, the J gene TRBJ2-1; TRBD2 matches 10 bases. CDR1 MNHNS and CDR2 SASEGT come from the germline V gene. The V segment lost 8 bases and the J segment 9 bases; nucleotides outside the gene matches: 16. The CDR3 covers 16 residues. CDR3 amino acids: CASAEAGASGRGEQFF. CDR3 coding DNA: TGTGCCAGCGCTGAAGCGGGCGCTAGCGGGAGAGGTGAGCAGTTCTTC.

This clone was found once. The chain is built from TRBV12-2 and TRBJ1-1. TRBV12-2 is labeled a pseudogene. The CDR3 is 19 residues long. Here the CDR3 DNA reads TGTGCAAGTCGCCGCTTTTACTACTCCCACGTAAAGATGAACACTGAAGCTTTCTTT. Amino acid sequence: CASRRFYYSHVKMNTEAFF.

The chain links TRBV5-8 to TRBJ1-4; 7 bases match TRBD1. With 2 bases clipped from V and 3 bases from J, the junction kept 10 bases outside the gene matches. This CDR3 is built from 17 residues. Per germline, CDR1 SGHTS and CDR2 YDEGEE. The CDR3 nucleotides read TGTGCCAGCAGCTTCTCATTCGGACAGGACCCTAATGAAAAACTGTTTTTT. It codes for CASSFSFGQDPNEKLFF.

Here the CDR3 DNA reads TGTGCCAGCAGGGCCGGGACTAGCGGAGGGGATGAGCAGTTCTTC. Its protein is CASRAGTSGGDEQFF. V gene TRBV11-3 combines with J gene TRBJ2-1, with 11 bases aligning to TRBD2. The CDR3 length is 15 residues. Germline lookup yields CDR1 SGHNT and CDR2 YENEEA. V lost 6 bases, J lost 8 bases, and 9 bases stayed unmatched.

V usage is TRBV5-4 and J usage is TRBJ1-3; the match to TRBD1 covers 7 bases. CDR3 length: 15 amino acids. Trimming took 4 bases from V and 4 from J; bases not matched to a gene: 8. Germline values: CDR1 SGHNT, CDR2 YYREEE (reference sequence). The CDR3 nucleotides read TGTGCCAGCAGCCGGACAGGAACTTTGGGAAACACCATATATTTT. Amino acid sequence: CASSRTGTLGNTIYF.

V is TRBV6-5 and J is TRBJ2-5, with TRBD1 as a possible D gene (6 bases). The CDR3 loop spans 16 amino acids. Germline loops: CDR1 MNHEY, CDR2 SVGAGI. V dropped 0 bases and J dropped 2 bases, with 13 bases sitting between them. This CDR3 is CASSYSTGWPQETQYF. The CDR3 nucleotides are TGTGCCAGCAGTTACTCGACAGGCTGGCCACAAGAGACCCAGTACTTC.

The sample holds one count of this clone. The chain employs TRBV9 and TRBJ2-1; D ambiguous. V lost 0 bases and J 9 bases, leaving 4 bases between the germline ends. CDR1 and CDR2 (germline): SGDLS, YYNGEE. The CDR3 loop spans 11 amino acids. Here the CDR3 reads CASSVGGEQFF. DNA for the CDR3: TGTGCCAGCAGCGTAGGCGGTGAGCAGTTCTTC.

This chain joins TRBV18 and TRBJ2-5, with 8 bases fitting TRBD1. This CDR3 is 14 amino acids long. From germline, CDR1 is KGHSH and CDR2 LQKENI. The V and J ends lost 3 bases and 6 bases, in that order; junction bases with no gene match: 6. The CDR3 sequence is CASSPPGGFKTQYF. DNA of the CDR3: TGTGCCAGCTCACCTCCAGGGGGCTTTAAGACCCAGTACTTC.

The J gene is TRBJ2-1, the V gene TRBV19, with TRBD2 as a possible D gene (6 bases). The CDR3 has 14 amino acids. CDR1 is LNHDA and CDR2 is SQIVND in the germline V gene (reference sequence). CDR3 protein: CATEYGGTYNEQFF. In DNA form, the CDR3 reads TGTGCAACGGAATATGGGGGGACCTACAATGAGCAGTTCTTC.

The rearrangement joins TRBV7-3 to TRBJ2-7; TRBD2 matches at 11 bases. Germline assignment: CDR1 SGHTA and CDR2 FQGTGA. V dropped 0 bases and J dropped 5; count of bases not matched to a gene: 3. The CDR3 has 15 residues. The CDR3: CASSLTLAGGNEQYF. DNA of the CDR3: TGTGCCAGCAGCTTAACTCTAGCGGGAGGCAACGAGCAGTACTTC.

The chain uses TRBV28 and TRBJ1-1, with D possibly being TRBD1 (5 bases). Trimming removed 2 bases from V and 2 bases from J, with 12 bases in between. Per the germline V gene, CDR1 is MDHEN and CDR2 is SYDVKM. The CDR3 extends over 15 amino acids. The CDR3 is CASSLGARRNTEAFF. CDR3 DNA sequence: TGTGCCAGCAGTTTAGGGGCCAGGAGAAACACTGAAGCTTTCTTT.

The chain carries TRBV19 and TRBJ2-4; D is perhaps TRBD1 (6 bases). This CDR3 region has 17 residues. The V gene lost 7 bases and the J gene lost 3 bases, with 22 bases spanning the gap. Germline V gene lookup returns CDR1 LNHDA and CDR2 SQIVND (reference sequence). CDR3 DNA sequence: TGTGCCAGTACTCACTCGACACAGGGTAAAGGCAAAAACATTCAGTACTTC. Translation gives CASTHSTQGKGKNIQYF.

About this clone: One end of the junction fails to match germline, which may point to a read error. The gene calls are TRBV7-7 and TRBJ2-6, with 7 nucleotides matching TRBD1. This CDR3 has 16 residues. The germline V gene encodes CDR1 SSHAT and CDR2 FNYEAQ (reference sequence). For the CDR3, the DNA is TGTGCTAGCAGCCCTACCGACAGGGATGGGGTCAACGTCCTGACTTTC. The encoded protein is CASSPTDRDGVNVLTF.

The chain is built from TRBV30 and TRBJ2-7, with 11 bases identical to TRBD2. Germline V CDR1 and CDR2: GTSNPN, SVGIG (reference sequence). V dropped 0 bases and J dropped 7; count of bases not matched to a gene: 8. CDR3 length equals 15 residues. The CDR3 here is CAWSVGLAGGMEQYF. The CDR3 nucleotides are TGTGCCTGGAGTGTTGGGCTAGCGGGGGGTATGGAGCAGTACTTC. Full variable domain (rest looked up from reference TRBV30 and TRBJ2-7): SQTIHQWPATLVQPVGSPLSLECTVEGTSNPNLYWYRQAAGRGLQLLFYSVGIGQISSEVPQNLSASRPQDRQFILSSKKLLLSDSGFYLCAWSVGLAGGMEQYFGPGTRLTVT.

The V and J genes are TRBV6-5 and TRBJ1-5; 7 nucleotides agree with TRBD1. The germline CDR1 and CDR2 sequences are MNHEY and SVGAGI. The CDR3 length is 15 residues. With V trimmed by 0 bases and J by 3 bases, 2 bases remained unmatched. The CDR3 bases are TGTGCCAGCAGTTACTCGACAGGGTCCAATCAGCCCCAGCATTTT. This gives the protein CASSYSTGSNQPQHF.

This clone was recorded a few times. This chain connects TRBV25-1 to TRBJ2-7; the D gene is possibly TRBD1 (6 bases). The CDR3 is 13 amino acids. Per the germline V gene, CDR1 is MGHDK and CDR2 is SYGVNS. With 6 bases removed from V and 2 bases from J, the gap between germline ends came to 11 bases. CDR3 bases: TGTGCCAGCAGCGGACAGCCCGCCTACGAGCAGTACTTC. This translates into CASSGQPAYEQYF.

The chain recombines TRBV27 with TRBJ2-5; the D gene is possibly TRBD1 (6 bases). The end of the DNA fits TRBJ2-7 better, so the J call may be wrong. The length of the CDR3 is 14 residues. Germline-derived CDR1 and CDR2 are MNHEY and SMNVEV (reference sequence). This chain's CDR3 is CASSFDRSAYEQYF. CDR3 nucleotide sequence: TGTGCCAGCAGTTTCGACAGGTCAGCCTACGAGCAGTACTTC.

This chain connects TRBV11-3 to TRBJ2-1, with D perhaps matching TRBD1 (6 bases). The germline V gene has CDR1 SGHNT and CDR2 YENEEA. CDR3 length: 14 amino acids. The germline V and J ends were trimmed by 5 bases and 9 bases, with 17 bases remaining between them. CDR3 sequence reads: CASSQGHMTFEQFF. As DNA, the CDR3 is TGTGCCAGCAGCCAGGGACATATGACTTTTGAGCAGTTCTTC.

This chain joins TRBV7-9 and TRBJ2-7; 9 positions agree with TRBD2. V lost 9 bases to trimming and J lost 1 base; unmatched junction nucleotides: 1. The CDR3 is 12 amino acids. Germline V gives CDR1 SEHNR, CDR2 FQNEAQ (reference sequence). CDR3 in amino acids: CASSGRSYEQYF. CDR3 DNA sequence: TGTGCCAGTAGCGGGAGATCCTACGAGCAGTACTTC.

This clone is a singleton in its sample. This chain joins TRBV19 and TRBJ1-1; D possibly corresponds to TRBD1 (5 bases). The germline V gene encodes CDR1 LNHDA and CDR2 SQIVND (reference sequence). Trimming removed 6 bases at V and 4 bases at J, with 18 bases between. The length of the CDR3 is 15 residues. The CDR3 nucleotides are TGTGCCAGTAGCCCCGGACAACTATTGGGCACTGAAGCTTTCTTT. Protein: CASSPGQLLGTEAFF.

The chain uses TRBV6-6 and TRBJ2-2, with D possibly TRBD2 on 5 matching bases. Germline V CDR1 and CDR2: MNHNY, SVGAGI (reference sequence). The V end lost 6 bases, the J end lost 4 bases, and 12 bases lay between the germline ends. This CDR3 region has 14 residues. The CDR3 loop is CASSEDWRTGELFF. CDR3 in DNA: TGTGCCAGCAGCGAGGACTGGCGCACCGGGGAGCTGTTTTTT.

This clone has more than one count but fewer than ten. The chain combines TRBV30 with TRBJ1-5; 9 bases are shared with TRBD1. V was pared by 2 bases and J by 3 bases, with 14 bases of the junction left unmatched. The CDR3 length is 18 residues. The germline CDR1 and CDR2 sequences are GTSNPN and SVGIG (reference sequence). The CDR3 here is CAWSPGTGNIFDNQPQHF. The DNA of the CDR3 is TGTGCCTGGAGTCCCGGGACAGGGAACATTTTTGACAATCAGCCCCAGCATTTT.

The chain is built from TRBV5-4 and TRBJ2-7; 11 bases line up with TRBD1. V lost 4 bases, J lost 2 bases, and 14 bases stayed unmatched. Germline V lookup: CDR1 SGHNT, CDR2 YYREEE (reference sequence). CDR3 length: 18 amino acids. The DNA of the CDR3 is TGTGCCAGCAGCCAACAAGAACCGGGACAGGGGGTACCCTACGAGCAGTACTTC. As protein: CASSQQEPGQGVPYEQYF.

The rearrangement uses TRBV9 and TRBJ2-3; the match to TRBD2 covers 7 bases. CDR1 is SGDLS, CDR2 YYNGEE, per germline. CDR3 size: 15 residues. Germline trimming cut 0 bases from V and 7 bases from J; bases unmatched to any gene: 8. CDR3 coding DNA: TGTGCCAGCAGCGTAGATGGGGGAGGGCCATATACGCAGTATTTT. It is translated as CASSVDGGGPYTQYF.

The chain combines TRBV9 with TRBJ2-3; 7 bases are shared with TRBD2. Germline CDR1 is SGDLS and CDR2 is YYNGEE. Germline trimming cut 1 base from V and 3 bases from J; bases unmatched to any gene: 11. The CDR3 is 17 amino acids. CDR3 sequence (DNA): TGTGCCAGCAGCGTAACCCCCAGGGCGGGGGTAACAGATACGCAGTATTTT. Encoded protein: CASSVTPRAGVTDTQYF.